This entry features one T cell receptor (beta chain) sequence. There are many counts of this clonotype. Which antigen it targets is not known. No base quality values were provided; no much bigger clone lies one nucleotide off. This specimen belongs to a study of T-cell reconstitution after alpha-beta-depleted transplantation in children (dated by TCRdb to the mid-2010s). Regarding the complete study: T-cell immune reconstitution after TCRalphabeta/CD19-depleted allogeneic hematopoietic cell transplantation in children was quantitatively tracked in the study by means of TCR repertoire profiling.

The treatment or condition label for this specimen denotes: allogeneic hematopoietic cell transplantation with graft depleted of TCRalphabeta T cells and CD19 B cells. TCRalphabeta/CD19-depleted allogeneic hematopoietic cell grafts were given to the transplant recipients, all of whom were children. The CDR3 goes from the cysteine to the phenylalanine over 12 residues. Only the CDR3 part of the read is kept: 36 bases, read in frame from the first base. V is clipped by 5 bases and J by 0 bases, and the sequence between their germline boundaries is 5 bases long. Via the germline V gene, CDR1 is SGHTA and CDR2 FQGNSA. Paper-wide results and their limitations: Over subsequent months, a decline in hyperexpanded clone frequencies was noted, and after one year, T-cell counts and TCRbeta diversity were mostly ascribed to newly produced T cells. The high TCRbeta diversity at day 60 in some patients was ascribed to recipient T cells and intrathymic progenitors that had survived conditioning. The apparently early alphabetaT-cell count recovery about two months after transplant was reportedly dependent on only several hundred rapidly expanded clones derived from non-depleted graft cells.

The library came from PCR. The reads were generated on an Illumina HiSeq 2500. TCR libraries were prepared with molecular barcoding, using unique molecular identifiers to normalize TCRbeta repertoire quantification. TCRdb took the public reads, trimmed them with fastp at Q25, ran MiXCR for clone calling and kept in-frame beta chains. A single entry per CDR3 protein holds the most common genes and DNA from its merged rows. This sample has roughly 200,000 distinct CDR3 sequences in its table, and approximately 11% of those were observed once. Roughly 27% of the sample goes to the ten largest clones. Sequencing used PBMCs, obtained before TCRalphabeta/CD19-depleted stem cell transplant. This TCR came from a child younger than two with acute myeloid leukemia, due to receive a stem cell transplant. The chain employs TRBV7-2 and TRBJ2-7; the D segment cannot be called with confidence. The DNA sequence is as follows: TGTGCCAGCAGCCCCACCTCCTACGAGCAGTACTTC. The encoded protein is CASSPTSYEQYF.